This TCR beta chain was sequenced for a study of CD8 T cells in ankylosing spondylitis. V lost 1 base, J lost 3 bases, and 14 bases lay in between. The V gene's germline CDR1 is SGHTA and CDR2 FQGNSA. The CDR3 length is 16 residues. Regarding the study as a whole: Typical of ankylosing spondylitis blood, it appeared, was a TCR beta motif of 7 or 8 highly homologous variants. Some of these motif variants have turned up before, in reports on reactive arthritis synovial fluid and blood.

TCRdb re-called the 5' RACE reads through MiXCR, storing one row per CDR3 protein. Counted here are around 22,000 distinct CDR3 sequences, roughly 13% occurring once; the ten biggest clones make up 30% to 45%. Notes on this clonotype: Its antigen is unidentified.

The chain uses TRBV7-2 and TRBJ2-3, with D possibly TRBD2 on 5 matching bases. Material for sequencing was blood. The clonotype originates from a male donor with ankylosing spondylitis or in good health (not recorded which). CDR3 loop: CASSLGAAGVTDTQYF. CDR3 DNA sequence: TGTGCCAGCAGCTTAGGAGCGGCCGGAGTAACAGATACGCAGTATTTT. The entire variable domain, with the rest obtained from reference TRBV7-2 and TRBJ2-3, is as follows: GAGVSQSPSNKVTEKGKDVELRCDPISGHTALYWYRQSLGQGLEFLIYFQGNSAPDKSGLPSDRFSAERTGGSVSTLTIQRTQQEDSAVYLCASSLGAAGVTDTQYFGPGTRLTVL.